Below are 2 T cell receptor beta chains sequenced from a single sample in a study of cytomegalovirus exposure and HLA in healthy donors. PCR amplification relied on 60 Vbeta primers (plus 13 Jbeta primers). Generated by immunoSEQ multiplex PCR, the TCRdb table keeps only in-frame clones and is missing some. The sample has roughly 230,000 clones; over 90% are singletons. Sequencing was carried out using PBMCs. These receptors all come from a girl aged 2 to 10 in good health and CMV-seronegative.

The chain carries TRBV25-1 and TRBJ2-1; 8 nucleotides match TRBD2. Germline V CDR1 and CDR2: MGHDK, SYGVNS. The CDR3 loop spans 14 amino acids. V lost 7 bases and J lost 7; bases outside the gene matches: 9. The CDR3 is CASMFGTRANEQFF. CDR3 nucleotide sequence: TGTGCCAGCATGTTCGGGACTAGAGCTAATGAGCAGTTCTTC. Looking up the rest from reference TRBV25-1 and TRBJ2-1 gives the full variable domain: EADIYQTPRYLVIGTGKKITLECSQTMGHDKMYWYQQDPGMELHLIHYSYGVNSTEKGDLSSESTVSRIRTEHFPLTLESARPSHTSQYLCASMFGTRANEQFFGPGTRLTVL.

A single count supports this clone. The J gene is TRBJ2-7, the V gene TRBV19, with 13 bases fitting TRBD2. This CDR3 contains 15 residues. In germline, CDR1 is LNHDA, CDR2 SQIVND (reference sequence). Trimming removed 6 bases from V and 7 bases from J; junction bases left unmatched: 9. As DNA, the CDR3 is TGTGCCAGTAGCCAAGGGACTAGCGGGATGGTGGAGCAGTACTTC. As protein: CASSQGTSGMVEQYF.